This entry is about one T cell receptor (beta chain). It has no known antigen specificity. Base quality data are lacking; no much larger clone is found one base away. The data originate from a study of Graves' ophthalmopathy and Graves' hyperthyroidism (dated by TCRdb to between 2018 and 2020). Background on the whole study: Peripheral blood samples were taken at the time of initial diagnosis, before any treatment was given. The study used TCR beta repertoire signatures to distinguish Graves' ophthalmopathy from Graves' hyperthyroidism and to predict progression to ophthalmopathy. In total, around 130 blood samples were TCR-sequenced: around 42 ophthalmopathy, under 85 hyperthyroidism and roughly 17 hyperthyroidism-to-ophthalmopathy patients. To explore V-J signatures that distinguish ophthalmopathy from hyperthyroidism, a discovery set of 90 to 100 patients was enrolled, made up of 43 with ophthalmopathy and some 60 with stable hyperthyroidism. The independent validation cohort included approximately 19 hyperthyroidism patients plus 17 patients who later progressed from hyperthyroidism to ophthalmopathy. In roughly 6 hyperthyroidism patients, T-cell repertoires of thyroid tissue and blood were compared. Once sampling was done, hyperthyroidism patients were given methimazole at a starting dose of 30 mg daily, while ophthalmopathy patients were given high-dose intravenous methylprednisolone. The approximately 97 discovery patients were randomly divided into training and test sets at a 7:3 ratio.

For repertoire sequencing, the TCR beta CDR3 regions were amplified from RNA transcripts. The first round of RT-PCR was done with HTBI primers and the Qiagen OneStep RT-PCR kit, and was followed by a second round of multiplex PCR, then size selection and purification. Libraries were sequenced on an Illumina HiSeq2000 using paired-end 100 bp reads. The study's own analysis went as follows. SOAPnuke was used to process the reads, throwing out any read that had adapters, had uncalled bases, had a mean Phred below 15, or lacked an exact constant-primer or identifier match. COPE v1.2.5 was used to merge the high-quality paired reads. Each unique nucleotide sequence was defined as a clonotype, and clonotypes were aligned to IMGT TRB V, D and J references with MiTCR v1.1. Analysis was restricted to V-J combinations with a frequency above 0.0001, which covered roughly 99% of repertoires. For each V-J combination, a TCR clonal expansion and chaos score was defined as the ratio of F50 clonal expansion to chaos observed in the TCRdist matrix. Welch's t-statistics and random forest were used to reduce the features to 10 to 15 V-J combinations, which were then used as input to a naive Bayes classifier. Thyroid-blood repertoire similarity was quantified with the Morisita-Horn index. The raw public reads went through TCRdb reprocessing: fastp at Q25, MiXCR clone calling, in-frame beta chains kept. Rows merge per CDR3 protein into single entries with the most common DNA and genes. These V and J calls originate from TCRdb's pipeline instead of the authors' own analysis. Within this sample are about 210,000 distinct CDR3 sequences, with about 32% of them counted one time only. The ten biggest clones cover approximately 8.6% of the sample.

Counted from cysteine to phenylalanine, this CDR3 has 15 amino acids. CDR3 DNA only is kept here, 45 bases in frame from base 1. V ends up 6 bases short and J 9 bases short, with an unmatched junction base count of 9. CDR1 SNHLY and CDR2 FYNNEI were looked up in the germline V gene. Patients with ophthalmopathy had moderately to severely active disease, with a Clinical Activity Score of 3 or more, a NOSPECS grade of 4 or more, and a disease duration of less than 3 months. Patients with other autoimmune diseases, uncontrolled infections, pregnancy or lactation were excluded. Clinical symptoms, serum thyroxine, TRAb, thyroid ultrasound and orbital computed tomography formed the basis of the diagnosis. Ficoll-Paque density gradient centrifugation was used to isolate PBMCs from about 10 ml of fresh peripheral blood. Total RNA was extracted with Trizol reagent and quality-checked on an Agilent 2100 Bioanalyzer.

The research as a whole found: Sample size was not predetermined statistically, and investigators were not blinded to group allocation. Among expanded thyroid clonotypes with frequency above 0.001, most also showed up in blood, which suggests that blood repertoires may reflect the thyroid immune response. Ophthalmopathy was separated from stable hyperthyroidism by the 13-signature model with 85% to 90% sensitivity and 81.08% specificity in cross-validation and with 80%/75% in the test set. In validation, the model predicted ophthalmopathy progression with 70.59% sensitivity and roughly 72% specificity; 12 predicted patients were CT-confirmed with GO in a median of about 7.1 months.

This TCR came from a man between 45 and 60 years old with Graves' ophthalmopathy. Donor details come from another sample of the same person, matched by shared clones. The sample comprised peripheral blood. This sequence uses TRBV2 and TRBJ2-2, with 11 bases matching TRBD2. CDR3 reads: CASRSGTSGRRELFF. The sequence in DNA is TGTGCCAGCAGGTCCGGGACTAGCGGTAGACGGGAGCTGTTTTTT. This CDR3, with the reference TRBV2 and TRBJ2-2 proteins standing in past its ends, gives the full variable domain EPEVTQTPSHQVTQMGQEVILRCVPISNHLYFYWYRQILGQKVEFLVSFYNNEISEKSEIFDDQFSVERPDGSNFTLKIRSTKLEDSAMYFCASRSGTSGRRELFFGEGSRLTVL.